Detailed here is one T cell receptor (beta chain). These data originate in a study of blood T cell repertoires in COVID-19. Study-wide background: COVID-19 samples collected from the United States, Italy and Spain covered acute and convalescent phases. PBMCs, B-cell-depleted T cells, or T cells were the source of the cDNA or gDNA that made up the material.

In the original processing: Nucleated cell counts were estimated from reference gene primer amplification. Using immunoSEQ multiplex PCR, the repertoire was profiled, and TCRdb retains in-frame clones only, with some absent. That table supplies the V and J calls and clone size; D and trimming were determined from the DNA. The profile shows more than 250,000 clones, 86% of them singletons. V was cut by 4 bases and J by 4 bases, with 8 bases left in between. Germline CDR1 reads MNHEY; CDR2 reads SVGAGI. CDR3 length: 13 residues. The sample comprised peripheral blood. The V call is TRBV6-5, the J call TRBJ2-1; D possibly corresponds to TRBD1 (5 bases). This TCR derives from a man younger than 35 with active or convalescent COVID-19. The CDR3 is CASSFTGYNEQFF. The CDR3 DNA sequence: TGTGCCAGCAGTTTTACAGGTTACAATGAGCAGTTCTTC.